Below are 31 T cell receptor beta chains sequenced from a single sample in a study of molecular identifiers for immune sequencing clone quantification. TCRdb reanalysed the PCR reads using MiXCR and keeps one entry per CDR3 protein. The sample carries over 600,000 distinct CDR3 sequences, roughly 21% recorded once. Material for sequencing was naive CD8+ T cells from blood, with Jurkat cell RNA spiked in. Subset here: FACS-sorted CD8+CD4-CCR7+CD45RA+ naive T cells. The receptor set was obtained from a human donor in good health. Some libraries in this study had Jurkat cell RNA spiked in.

This clonotype was counted between two and nine times. The V call is TRBV4-3, the J call TRBJ2-7, with a possible D match to TRBD2 (5 bases). Germline V lookup: CDR1 LGHNA, CDR2 YSLEER. The CDR3 contains 15 residues. V was trimmed by 0 bases and J by 2 bases, leaving 11 bases between them. CDR3 coding DNA: TGCGCCAGCAGCCAAGATCCGGGGTGGCCCTACGAGCAGTACTTC. Encoded protein: CASSQDPGWPYEQYF.

A single count supports this clonotype. Germline is not matched at one junction end, which may reflect a read error. The chain recombines TRBV20-1 with TRBJ1-2; the D is unclear. The CDR3 spans 13 residues. The V gene's germline CDR1 is DFQATT and CDR2 SNEGSKA (reference sequence). The CDR3 DNA is TGCAGTGCTATGGAGGGAATCTCCTATGGCTACGCCTTC. It translates to CSAMEGISYGYAF.

Comment on this clonotype: One junction end disagrees with the germline gene, perhaps due to a read error. V is TRBV11-2 and J is TRBJ1-1; weak D call: TRBD1 (5 bases). The CDR3 consists of 14 residues. CDR1 is SGHAT and CDR2 is FQNNGV in the germline V gene. The chain's CDR3 is CAGSKTGMNTEAFF. The CDR3 DNA is TGTGCCGGCAGCAAAACAGGCATGAACACTGAAGCTTTCTTT.

This clonotype was counted ten times or more. This chain links TRBV7-9 with TRBJ1-6; TRBD1 agrees at 9 bases. V was pared by 4 bases and J by 9 bases, with 4 bases of the junction left unmatched. This CDR3 comprises 14 residues. Germline CDR1 is SEHNR and CDR2 is FQNEAQ (reference sequence). CDR3 sequence: CASSSGQGSSPLHF. CDR3 bases: TGTGCCAGCAGCTCGGGACAGGGAAGTTCACCCCTCCACTTT. Supplemented by reference TRBV7-9 and TRBJ1-6, the full variable domain reads DTGVSQNPRHKITKRGQNVTFRCDPISEHNRLYWYRQTLGQGPEFLTYFQNEAQLEKSRLLSDRFSAERPKGSFSTLEIQRTEQGDSAMYLCASSSGQGSSPLHFGNGTRLTVT.

This clonotype was counted many times. V gene TRBV4-3 combines with J gene TRBJ1-2; no clear D gene. This CDR3 has 15 amino acids. CDR1 is LGHNA and CDR2 is YSLEER in the germline V gene. The germline V and J ends were trimmed by 0 bases and 8 bases, with 16 bases remaining between them. CDR3 region: CASSQDLTPIEGYTF. DNA of the CDR3: TGCGCCAGCAGCCAAGATTTAACTCCAATCGAAGGCTACACCTTC.

This clonotype was recorded many times. The chain employs TRBV2 and TRBJ2-7, with D hard to call. Deletions cut 0 bases from V and 2 bases from J, with 14 bases between. In germline, CDR1 is SNHLY, CDR2 FYNNEI. CDR3 length: 16 residues. CDR3 DNA: TGTGCCAGCAGTGAAGCATCTGGGTTGACCGCCTACGAGCAGTACTTC. It is translated as CASSEASGLTAYEQYF.

As regards this clonotype: It may be a read error: a sequence one base away is much more abundant. The genes are TRBV7-6 and TRBJ2-2; D is undetermined. The germline gives CDR1 SGHVS, CDR2 FNYEAQ. CDR3 length equals 13 residues. CDR3 sequence reads: CAGSRDWGGELFF. The CDR3 region has the DNA TGTGCCGGCAGCCGAGATTGGGGCGGGGAGCTGTTTTTT.

In its sample, this clonotype was seen many times. The rearrangement links TRBV5-4 to TRBJ2-3, with 7 bases that match TRBD2. The CDR3 is 16 residues long. Germline-derived CDR1 and CDR2 are SGHNT and YYREEE (reference sequence). The V and J ends lost 4 bases and 0 bases, in that order; junction bases with no gene match: 8. The CDR3 nucleotides read TGTGCCAGCAGCGGTAGCGGGCTTACTAGCACAGATACGCAGTATTTT. It codes for CASSGSGLTSTDTQYF.

On this clonotype: It may be a read error: a sequence one base away is much more abundant. The chain has TRBV29-1 and TRBJ2-7; possibly TRBD2 for D (6 bases). The CDR3 extends over 14 amino acids. Germline V gene sequence: CDR1 SQVTM, CDR2 ANQGSEA. Trimming stripped 4 bases from V and 3 bases from J, with 16 bases between. This chain's CDR3 is CSVVDRDFHYEQYF. The CDR3 DNA follows: TGCAGCGTTGTTGACCGGGACTTCCACTACGAGCAGTACTTC.

In regard to this clonotype: This could be a read error, since a much larger clone is one nucleotide away. This rearrangement joins TRBV7-6 to TRBJ2-3; the match to TRBD1 covers 9 bases. Trimming cost V 2 bases and J 3 bases; bases outside gene matches: 3. Germline CDR1 is SGHVS and CDR2 is FNYEAQ. The CDR3 sequence is 15 residues long. DNA for the CDR3: TGTGCCAGCAGCTTAAGGACAGGGGAGACAGATACGCAGTATTTT. Protein: CASSLRTGETDTQYF.

The chain couples TRBV20-1 to TRBJ2-7; 8 bases line up with TRBD2. Germline assignment: CDR1 DFQATT and CDR2 SNEGSKA (reference sequence). This CDR3 region has 14 residues. With 1 base clipped from V and 3 bases from J, the junction kept 5 bases outside the gene matches. This CDR3 is CSARVVGLVYEQYF. CDR3 sequence (DNA): TGCAGTGCTAGAGTAGTGGGACTAGTCTACGAGCAGTACTTC.

This clonotype was detected a few times. V is TRBV19 and J is TRBJ2-7, with 9 bases fitting TRBD1. Germline trimming cut 6 bases from V and 2 bases from J; bases unmatched to any gene: 8. This CDR3 is 15 amino acids long. Germline V gives CDR1 LNHDA, CDR2 SQIVND (reference sequence). In DNA form, the CDR3 reads TGTGCCAGTAGCGAAGGGACAGGGTTGACCTACGAGCAGTACTTC. Translating gives CASSEGTGLTYEQYF.

Turning to this clonotype: A read error is possible here, since a much larger clone lies one base away. The rearrangement joins TRBV28 to TRBJ1-1, with D possibly matching TRBD1 (5 bases). In germline, CDR1 is MDHEN, CDR2 SYDVKM. The CDR3 consists of 13 residues. V was pared by 6 bases and J by 1 base, with 9 bases between. Here the CDR3 reads CASRPRENTEAFF. CDR3 sequence (DNA): TGTGCCAGCAGACCCAGGGAGAACACTGAAGCTTTCTTT.

This clonotype was detected a few times. CDR3 sequence: CASSCGLAVTDTQYF. Here the CDR3 DNA reads TGCGCCAGCAGCTGTGGACTAGCGGTCACAGATACGCAGTATTTT. The genes are TRBV5-1 and TRBJ2-3, with 10 bases fitting TRBD2. The germline gives CDR1 SGHRS, CDR2 YFSETQ. The V gene end was trimmed by 3 bases and the J gene end by 2 bases; junction bases not matched to a gene: 3. CDR3 length: 15 amino acids.

This clonotype was seen more than once but under ten times. This chain uses TRBV2 with TRBJ1-1, with 9 positions matching TRBD1. The CDR3 has 17 residues. V lost 9 bases and J lost 1; bases outside the gene matches: 15. Germline V CDR1 and CDR2: SNHLY, FYNNEI. In nucleotides, the CDR3 is TGTGCCAGTCTCAGGGGGACAGGGATTACCCAGAACACTGAAGCTTTCTTT. Amino acids: CASLRGTGITQNTEAFF.

A word on this clonotype: A read error may be the cause here, since a much bigger clone is one base away. The chain uses TRBV3-1 and TRBJ1-2; D might be TRBD1 (6 bases). Trimming took off 1 base at V and 2 bases at J, with 8 bases between the two ends. The germline gives CDR1 LGHDT, CDR2 YNNKEL (reference sequence). CDR3 length equals 14 residues. This CDR3 reads CASSQVGGNYGYTF. CDR3 DNA: TGTGCCAGCAGCCAAGTAGGGGGGAACTATGGCTACACCTTC.

This clonotype was seen many times. V is TRBV5-5 and J is TRBJ2-3, with 9 bases that match TRBD2. V was pared by 1 base and J by 5 bases, with 14 bases of the junction left unmatched. The CDR3 contains 18 residues. Germline V gene sequence: CDR1 SGHKS, CDR2 YYEKEE (reference sequence). CDR3 protein: CASSLSLAGSSVVDTQYF. The CDR3 DNA reads as TGTGCCAGCAGCTTGAGTCTAGCGGGGAGTTCCGTTGTAGATACGCAGTATTTT.

This clonotype was seen more than once but under ten times. Here the CDR3 reads CASSDPQWGTQYF. The DNA for the CDR3 is TGTGCCAGCAGTGACCCTCAGTGGGGTACGCAGTATTTT. The J gene is TRBJ2-3, the V gene TRBV2, with no clear D. Trimming pared 3 bases from V and 8 bases from J, leaving 12 bases between. In germline, CDR1 is SNHLY, CDR2 FYNNEI. This CDR3 is 13 amino acids long. Complete variable domain (other parts from reference TRBV2 and TRBJ2-3): EPEVTQTPSHQVTQMGQEVILRCVPISNHLYFYWYRQILGQKVEFLVSFYNNEISEKSEIFDDQFSVERPDGSNFTLKIRSTKLEDSAMYFCASSDPQWGTQYFGPGTRLTVL.

This clonotype was seen at least ten times. This sequence joins TRBV30 and TRBJ1-4, with 8 nucleotides matching TRBD1. Germline trimming cut 5 bases from V and 7 bases from J; bases unmatched to any gene: 6. This CDR3 is built from 13 residues. Germline-derived CDR1 and CDR2 are GTSNPN and SVGIG (reference sequence). The CDR3 DNA sequence: TGTGCCTGGGAGACAGGGGACGGTGAAAAACTGTTTTTT. It encodes CAWETGDGEKLFF. The entire variable domain, with the rest obtained from reference TRBV30 and TRBJ1-4, is as follows: SQTIHQWPATLVQPVGSPLSLECTVEGTSNPNLYWYRQAAGRGLQLLFYSVGIGQISSEVPQNLSASRPQDRQFILSSKKLLLSDSGFYLCAWETGDGEKLFFGSGTQLSVL.

In its sample, this clonotype was seen many times. A read error may account for a junction end that differs from germline. The chain recombines TRBV5-6 with TRBJ2-7; 9 nucleotides match TRBD1. Looked up from germline, CDR1 is SGHDT and CDR2 is YYEEEE. The CDR3 runs to 15 residues. The CDR3 protein is CASSIPGTGRYNEVF. DNA for the CDR3: TGTGCCAGCAGCATCCCCGGGACAGGGAGATATAATGAAGTCTTC.

This clonotype was recorded many times. The chain links TRBV27 to TRBJ1-5; D not resolved. The CDR3 contains 15 residues. V lost 6 bases and J lost 0, with 12 bases in between. CDR1 MNHEY and CDR2 SMNVEV come from the germline V gene (reference sequence). The CDR3 loop is CASRRSRDSNQPQHF. In nucleotides, the CDR3 is TGTGCCAGCAGGAGAAGCCGGGATAGCAATCAGCCCCAGCATTTT.

This clonotype has just a few counts. This sequence joins TRBV28 and TRBJ2-1, with 10 positions matching TRBD1. Germline CDR1 is MDHEN and CDR2 is SYDVKM. The trim removed 4 bases at V and 2 bases at J, leaving 5 bases unmatched. The CDR3 has 16 residues. This chain's CDR3 is CASSSPTGGPYNEQFF. In DNA, the CDR3 is TGTGCCAGCAGTTCGCCGACAGGGGGCCCCTACAATGAGCAGTTCTTC.

This clonotype was seen many times. The chain carries TRBV20-1 and TRBJ2-3; D possibly corresponds to TRBD2 (5 bases). This CDR3 is 17 amino acids long. The germline V gene encodes CDR1 DFQATT and CDR2 SNEGSKA (reference sequence). Deletions cut 0 bases from V and 0 bases from J, with 16 bases between. CDR3 residues: CSARDRRAVTSTDTQYF. In DNA form, the CDR3 reads TGCAGTGCTAGAGATAGACGAGCGGTAACTAGCACAGATACGCAGTATTTT.

This clonotype came up many times. V gene TRBV4-1 combines with J gene TRBJ1-2; TRBD1 matches at 7 bases. Germline V gene data show CDR1 as MGHRA and CDR2 as YSYEKL. Trimming took 2 bases from V and 1 from J; bases not matched to a gene: 10. The CDR3 is 17 amino acids. CDR3 region: CASSQSSLGQSNYGYTF. The DNA of the CDR3 is TGCGCCAGCAGCCAATCTTCATTGGGACAGAGTAACTATGGCTACACCTTC.

This clonotype was counted a few times. This chain links TRBV2 with TRBJ1-5, with 8 nucleotides matching TRBD1. With V trimmed by 6 bases and J by 6 bases, 7 bases remained unmatched. CDR3 length: 14 amino acids. Germline CDR1 SNHLY, CDR2 FYNNEI. CDR3 nucleotide sequence: TGTGCCAGCAGGAAATCAGGGGGCCTTCAGCCCCAGCATTTT. Translation: CASRKSGGLQPQHF.

In this sample, this clonotype turned up many times. CDR3 amino acids: CASSQDGRADTQYF. The CDR3 nucleotides are TGCGCCAGCAGCCAAGACGGCCGGGCAGATACGCAGTATTTT. The chain links TRBV4-3 to TRBJ2-3; no reliable D call. Germline V gives CDR1 LGHNA, CDR2 YSLEER. Trimming stripped 0 bases from V and 4 bases from J, with 8 bases between. The CDR3 runs 14 residues.

This clonotype has at least ten counts. The chain carries TRBV20-1 and TRBJ2-7, with D unresolved. This CDR3 region has 11 residues. Per germline, CDR1 DFQATT and CDR2 SNEGSKA (reference sequence). V lost 7 bases and J lost 2, with 9 bases in between. DNA of the CDR3: TGCAGTGTCCACGACACCTACGAGCAGTACTTC. Translated, it gives CSVHDTYEQYF.

This clonotype was found many times. This chain connects TRBV14 to TRBJ2-7; 11 bases align to TRBD2. V shed 0 bases and J 2 bases; nucleotides not matched to a gene: 0. Germline V CDR1 and CDR2: SGHDN, FVKESK. The CDR3 has 15 residues. DNA of the CDR3: TGTGCCAGCAGCCAAGAACTAGCGGGAGCCTACGAGCAGTACTTC. Translation: CASSQELAGAYEQYF.

CDR3 nucleotide sequence: TGTGCCACCAGCACCCTCGGCCTGAAGTACTTC. This sequence encodes CATSTLGLKYF. The V gene is TRBV15, the J gene TRBJ2-7; no clear D gene. Germline V lookup: CDR1 LNHNV, CDR2 YYDKDF (reference sequence). The CDR3 runs 11 residues. The V and J ends lost 4 bases and 11 bases respectively, with 12 bases between them.

This clonotype was seen many times. The chain uses TRBV14 and TRBJ2-2, with 9 positions matching TRBD1. Losses at the gene ends were 4 bases for V and 4 bases for J; bases not matched to a gene: 10. The germline CDR1 and CDR2 sequences are SGHDN and FVKESK. The CDR3 sequence is 17 residues long. The DNA of the CDR3 is TGTGCCAGCAGCCCACCGCCGGGACAGGGTTTCACCGGGGAGCTGTTTTTT. Its protein product is CASSPPPGQGFTGELFF.

V is TRBV12-3 or TRBV12-4 and J is TRBJ2-7, with D tentatively TRBD1 or TRBD2 (5 bases each). CDR3 length equals 15 residues. V was cut by 2 bases and J by 2 bases, with 13 bases left in between. The CDR3 protein is CASSLFPGTAYEQYF. CDR3 bases: TGTGCCAGCAGTTTATTTCCAGGGACGGCCTACGAGCAGTACTTC.